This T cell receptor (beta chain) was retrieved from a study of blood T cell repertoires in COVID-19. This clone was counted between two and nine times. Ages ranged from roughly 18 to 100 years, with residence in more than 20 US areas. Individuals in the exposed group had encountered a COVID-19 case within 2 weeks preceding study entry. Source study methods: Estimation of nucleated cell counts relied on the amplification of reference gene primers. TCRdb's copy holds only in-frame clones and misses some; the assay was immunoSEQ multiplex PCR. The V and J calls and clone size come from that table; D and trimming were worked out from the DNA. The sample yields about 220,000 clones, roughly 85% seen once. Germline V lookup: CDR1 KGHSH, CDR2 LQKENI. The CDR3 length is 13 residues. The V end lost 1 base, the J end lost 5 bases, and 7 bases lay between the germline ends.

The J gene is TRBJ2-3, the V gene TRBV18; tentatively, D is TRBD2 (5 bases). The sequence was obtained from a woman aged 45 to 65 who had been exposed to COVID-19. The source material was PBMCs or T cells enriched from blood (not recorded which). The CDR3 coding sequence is TGTGCCAGCTCACCACTACGGGGAGATACGCAGTATTTT. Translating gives CASSPLRGDTQYF.